This T cell receptor (beta chain) stems from a study of blood T cell repertoires in COVID-19. For the study at large: The study drew acute and convalescent COVID-19 samples from the United States, Italy and Spain. T cells, B-cell-depleted T cells, or PBMCs supplied cDNA or gDNA.

The repertoire was sequenced with immunoSEQ multiplex PCR; TCRdb's copy has only in-frame clones and lacks some. The table has about 200,000 clones, around four fifths seen once; the top ten hold about 0.95%. In Seattle, patients joined the study during active infection and were tracked longitudinally. This TCR came from a man in his sixties with COVID-19, enrolled during active disease. Sequencing was carried out using peripheral blood.

DNA for the CDR3: TGTGCCAGCAGTTCGACAGGGGGCACTGGGGCCAACGTCCTGACTTTC. Residues: CASSSTGGTGANVLTF. The rearrangement uses TRBV27 and TRBJ2-6; TRBD1 matches 10 bases. The V and J ends lost 4 bases and 2 bases, in that order; junction bases with no gene match: 2. Germline CDR1 reads MNHEY; CDR2 reads SMNVEV (reference sequence). The CDR3 is made up of 16 amino acids.